This T cell receptor beta chain was sequenced in a study of blood T cell repertoires in COVID-19. Study as a whole: Specimens from acute and convalescent COVID-19 originated in the United States, Italy and Spain.

As handled by the study authors: Amplification of reference gene primers was used by the study to estimate nucleated cell counts. Method: immunoSEQ multiplex PCR; TCRdb's copy keeps in-frame clones and lacks some. V, J and clone size were drawn from that table, and D and trimming were deduced from the DNA. The sample shows roughly 150,000 clones, about 81% of them seen only once. Resolution of symptoms, clearance, or two negative PCRs was present in recovered Cohort 3 donors. Material for sequencing was PBMCs or T cells enriched from blood (not recorded which). The origin of this receptor is a man between 50 and 59 years old who had recovered from COVID-19.

The CDR3 nucleotides read TGTGCCAGCAGCTTGGCCTCAGGGGTTGGGACTGAAGCTTTCTTT. Its translation: CASSLASGVGTEAFF. The chain carries TRBV5-4 and TRBJ1-1; the D gene is possibly TRBD1 (6 bases). Trimming stripped 0 bases from V and 5 bases from J, with 14 bases between. The CDR3 extends over 15 amino acids. Germline V gene sequence: CDR1 SGHNT, CDR2 YYREEE (reference sequence).